These 30 T cell receptor beta chains came from one sample sequenced in a study of post-analysis software for immune sequencing data. General study findings and limits: There were five TRBV segments more frequent in patients than controls, and TRBV5-6, TRBV5-1 and TRBV20-1 were among them.

Unique molecular identifiers had been added to the TCR beta cDNA libraries. TCRdb analysed the PCR reads with MiXCR anew, one entry per CDR3 protein. The repertoire holds approximately 360,000 distinct CDR3 sequences, with 30% to 45% as singletons. Their cognate antigens are unknown. The material sequenced was blood. The origin of the receptors is a girl aged 5-17 years with multiple sclerosis.

The rearrangement links TRBV27 to TRBJ2-4; 8 bases match TRBD1. This CDR3 has 17 residues. Germline CDR1 is MNHEY and CDR2 is SMNVEV (reference sequence). The ends lost 3 bases at V and 2 bases at J; junction bases unmatched: 9. CDR3 DNA: TGTGCCAGCAGTTTTGGACAGGGTTGGGTGACCAAAAACATTCAGTACTTC. Encoded protein: CASSFGQGWVTKNIQYF.

The V gene is TRBV14, the J gene TRBJ1-4; TRBD1 is a possible D gene (5 bases). Per germline, CDR1 SGHDN and CDR2 FVKESK. V gave up 6 bases and J gave up 7 bases, with 12 bases separating them. This CDR3 has 13 residues. For the CDR3, the DNA is TGTGCCAGCAGAGGGACGAATGGTGAAAAACTGTTTTTT. Protein product: CASRGTNGEKLFF.

V and J are TRBV20-1 and TRBJ2-7, with 8 bases aligning to TRBD2. Losses at the gene ends were 4 bases for V and 3 bases for J; bases not matched to a gene: 2. Germline CDR1 and CDR2: DFQATT and SNEGSKA (reference sequence). This CDR3 comprises 12 residues. The CDR3 nucleotides read TGCAGTGCTACCCGGGGGGGCTACGAGCAGTACTTC. Its protein product is CSATRGGYEQYF.

This chain links TRBV3-1 with TRBJ2-7; 7 bases fit TRBD1. With 2 bases clipped from V and 0 bases from J, the junction kept 7 bases outside the gene matches. The germline V gene encodes CDR1 LGHDT and CDR2 YNNKEL (reference sequence). This CDR3 region has 16 residues. The CDR3 is CASSQSAAGGSYEQYF. CDR3 DNA: TGTGCCAGCAGCCAATCAGCGGCAGGGGGCTCCTACGAGCAGTACTTC.

V usage is TRBV20-1 and J usage is TRBJ2-5, with TRBD2 matching over 9 bases. The V and J ends lost 1 base and 1 base, in that order; junction bases with no gene match: 7. CDR1 and CDR2 (germline): DFQATT, SNEGSKA (reference sequence). The CDR3 loop spans 16 amino acids. CDR3 in amino acids: CSARAPSGAFQETQYF. The CDR3 region has the DNA TGCAGTGCTAGAGCCCCTAGCGGGGCTTTCCAAGAGACCCAGTACTTC.

To note about this clonotype: A much larger clone lies one base from this, so it may be a read error. This chain joins TRBV29-1 and TRBJ2-7; D may be TRBD2 (6 bases). Germline V gives CDR1 SQVTM, CDR2 ANQGSEA. V lost 0 bases and J lost 1, with 13 bases in between. The CDR3 loop spans 15 amino acids. As DNA, the CDR3 is TGCAGCGTTGAAGAGGGGGGTCAGACGTCCTACGAGCAGTACTTC. Protein sequence: CSVEEGGQTSYEQYF.

This chain joins TRBV5-1 and TRBJ2-7, with D possibly TRBD2 on 6 matching bases. Per the germline V gene, CDR1 is SGHRS and CDR2 is YFSETQ. Trimming took off 4 bases at V and 5 bases at J, with 22 bases between the two ends. The CDR3 contains 16 residues. This CDR3 reads CASSLMRDAAINEQYF. CDR3 nucleotide sequence: TGCGCCAGCAGCCTTATGCGGGACGCCGCGATTAACGAGCAGTACTTC.

The chain recombines TRBV14 with TRBJ2-3; D not resolved. The CDR3 is 15 residues long. Trimming cost V 6 bases and J 4 bases, with 17 bases left between them. Germline CDR1 and CDR2: SGHDN and FVKESK. CDR3 nucleotides: TGTGCCAGCAGTCGCGACCGAAAACATTCAGATACGCAGTATTTT. Protein: CASSRDRKHSDTQYF.

The rearrangement links TRBV27 to TRBJ1-2, with 8 bases aligning to TRBD1. The CDR3 is made up of 11 amino acids. Germline-derived CDR1 and CDR2 are MNHEY and SMNVEV (reference sequence). V lost 7 bases to trimming and J lost 6 bases; unmatched junction nucleotides: 1. The DNA of the CDR3 is TGTGCCAGCACGACAGGGGATGGCTACACCTTC. Its protein is CASTTGDGYTF.

This clonotype has at least ten counts. The chain has TRBV12-3 or TRBV12-4 and TRBJ2-3, with TRBD1 matching over 10 bases. Trimming cost V 4 bases and J 2 bases; bases outside gene matches: 6. The CDR3 contains 16 residues. CDR3 in amino acids: CASSSGQGVYTDTQYF. CDR3 DNA sequence: TGTGCCAGCAGTTCTGGACAGGGGGTATACACAGATACGCAGTATTTT.

The chain joins TRBV3-1 to TRBJ2-7, with 8 bases fitting TRBD1. The CDR3 sequence is 15 residues long. V lost 1 base to trimming and J lost 5 bases; unmatched junction nucleotides: 7. Per germline, CDR1 LGHDT and CDR2 YNNKEL (reference sequence). CDR3 bases: TGTGCCAGCAGCCAAGTCCTGGACAGGGACCACGAGCAGTACTTC. Its translation is CASSQVLDRDHEQYF.

The V gene is TRBV10-3, the J gene TRBJ2-1; D is possibly TRBD1 (5 bases). V was cut by 2 bases and J by 2 bases, with 10 bases left in between. The germline CDR1 and CDR2 sequences are ENHRY and SYGVKD. The CDR3 consists of 15 residues. CDR3 protein: CAISERQDTYNEQFF. Written as DNA, the CDR3 is TGTGCCATCAGTGAGCGTCAGGACACCTACAATGAGCAGTTCTTC.

V is TRBV6-5 and J is TRBJ1-2; 7 nucleotides match TRBD1. CDR3 length equals 15 residues. Trimming removed 5 bases from V and 2 bases from J; junction bases left unmatched: 8. Germline V gives CDR1 MNHEY, CDR2 SVGAGI. The CDR3 loop reads CASSPDRAANYGYTF. CDR3 sequence (DNA): TGTGCCAGCAGTCCCGACAGGGCGGCGAACTATGGCTACACCTTC.

This clonotype was observed a few times. At one boundary the junction diverges from the germline segment, which might be a read error. The chain joins TRBV12-3 or TRBV12-4 to TRBJ2-7; 8 bases are shared with TRBD2. This CDR3 contains 16 residues. As DNA, the CDR3 is TGTGCCAGCAGTTTGATTCGGCGGGGGGACGCCTACGAGCAGTACTTT. It codes for CASSLIRRGDAYEQYF.

As to this clonotype: A much larger clone is a single base away; this may be a read error. The V call is TRBV5-1, the J call TRBJ2-4; no firm D call. The DNA end is a closer match to TRBJ2-7, so the J assignment may be wrong. This CDR3 contains 15 residues. CDR1 is SGHRS, CDR2 YFSETQ, per germline. CDR3 loop: CASNQKQRLHHEQYF. The DNA for the CDR3 is TGCGCCAGCAACCAAAAACAGAGGCTCCACCACGAGCAGTACTTC.

CDR3 bases: TGTGCCAGCAGCACCCTTACAGGGGGGAAAGCTTTCTTT. Its protein product is CASSTLTGGKAFF. The J gene is TRBJ1-1, the V gene TRBV9; 8 bases match TRBD1. The CDR3 runs to 13 residues. The V and J ends lost 4 bases and 9 bases, in that order; junction bases with no gene match: 8. Germline V gene data show CDR1 as SGDLS and CDR2 as YYNGEE.

The chain joins TRBV6-6 to TRBJ1-2; 8 bases map to TRBD1. Germline V gene data show CDR1 as MNHNY and CDR2 as SVGAGI (reference sequence). The trim removed 11 bases at V and 5 bases at J, leaving 10 bases unmatched. CDR3 length: 13 amino acids. DNA for the CDR3: TGTGCCGGCGCTACAGGGGGGATATATGGCTACACCTTC. As protein: CAGATGGIYGYTF.

The rearrangement uses TRBV4-1 and TRBJ2-3, with D hard to call. Germline V gene lookup returns CDR1 MGHRA and CDR2 YSYEKL. The CDR3 contains 17 residues. Trimming took off 1 base at V and 1 base at J, with 15 bases between the two ends. DNA of the CDR3: TGCGCCAGCAGCCAAGGAAGGGCACGCGGACGCACAGATACGCAGTATTTT. As protein: CASSQGRARGRTDTQYF.

The chain uses TRBV3-1 and TRBJ2-1, with 8 bases lining up with TRBD2. The germline V gene encodes CDR1 LGHDT and CDR2 YNNKEL (reference sequence). The V and J ends lost 0 bases and 4 bases, in that order; junction bases with no gene match: 5. The CDR3 extends over 16 amino acids. CDR3 DNA: TGTGCCAGCAGCCAAGATATGGCGGGGGGATACAATGAGCAGTTCTTC. As protein: CASSQDMAGGYNEQFF.

The V and J genes are TRBV7-3 and TRBJ2-7; perhaps TRBD2 as D (6 bases). This CDR3 has 16 residues. Germline-derived CDR1 and CDR2 are SGHTA and FQGTGA. V was clipped by 3 bases and J by 12 bases, with 27 bases between them. The CDR3 coding sequence is TGTGCCAGCAGCTTGAGTGGGACCGCCGGGGGAGAGACCCGGTACTTC. It translates to CASSLSGTAGGETRYF.

This clonotype was seen a handful of times. At one end, the junction sequence differs from germline, possibly due to a read error. CDR3 loop: CAGSLRQGYNEQFF. The CDR3 nucleotides are TGTGCCGGCAGCTTGAGACAGGGGTACAATGAGCAGTTCTTC. The chain has TRBV11-1 and TRBJ2-1, with TRBD1 matching 8 bases. The CDR3 spans 14 residues. CDR1 is SGHAT, CDR2 FQDESV, per germline (reference sequence).

This clonotype appeared a few times. V gene TRBV11-2 combines with J gene TRBJ1-2, with TRBD1 as a possible D gene (5 bases). Trimming pared 2 bases from V and 0 bases from J, leaving 13 bases between. Germline V CDR1 and CDR2: SGHAT, FQNNGV. The CDR3 runs 16 residues. The CDR3 nucleotides are TGTGCCAGCAGCTTACTCGGGACGGTTTCTAACTATGGCTACACCTTC. Translation gives CASSLLGTVSNYGYTF.

This rearrangement joins TRBV7-2 to TRBJ1-5, with D uncertain. V lost 7 bases and J 0 bases, leaving 16 bases between the germline ends. Germline V gene lookup returns CDR1 SGHTA and CDR2 FQGNSA. CDR3 size: 16 residues. The CDR3 here is CASTIGFRNSNQPQHF. The DNA of the CDR3 is TGTGCCAGCACCATTGGGTTCCGAAATAGCAATCAGCCCCAGCATTTT.

This clonotype was counted between two and nine times. This rearrangement joins TRBV10-3 to TRBJ2-1; 8 nucleotides align to TRBD2. The CDR3 runs to 16 residues. Germline CDR1 is ENHRY and CDR2 is SYGVKD. V gave up 6 bases and J gave up 4 bases; unmatched junction bases: 11. CDR3 DNA sequence: TGTGCCATCAGCGCCTCAACTAGCGGAATATACAATGAGCAGTTCTTC. This sequence encodes CAISASTSGIYNEQFF.

This clonotype was seen a handful of times. The J gene is TRBJ2-1, the V gene TRBV6-5, with TRBD2 identical over 9 bases. Per the germline V gene, CDR1 is MNHEY and CDR2 is SVGAGI. The CDR3 totals 16 residues. J lost 2 bases, V lost 2 bases, and 4 bases had no gene match. The DNA for the CDR3 is TGTGCCAGCAGTTACGAGGGCGGGGGGGCCTACAATGAGCAGTTCTTC. Its translation: CASSYEGGGAYNEQFF.

The chain has TRBV4-2 and TRBJ2-3, with TRBD2 matching over 9 bases. J gave up 2 bases and V 0 bases, and 6 bases lay outside the gene matches. The CDR3 runs to 17 residues. Germline-derived CDR1 and CDR2 are LGHNA and YNFKEQ. The CDR3 spells CASSQDSPSGDTDTQYF. CDR3 DNA sequence: TGTGCCAGCAGCCAAGATTCCCCTAGCGGGGACACAGATACGCAGTATTTT.

This sequence joins TRBV7-3 and TRBJ1-6; 7 bases line up with TRBD1. This CDR3 is 14 amino acids long. With 8 bases clipped from V and 7 bases from J, the junction kept 8 bases outside the gene matches. The germline CDR1 and CDR2 sequences are SGHTA and FQGTGA. The CDR3 loop is CASASGTANSPLHF. The CDR3 bases are TGTGCCAGCGCCTCCGGGACAGCGAATTCACCCCTCCACTTT.

The CDR3: CASSPQTGPYEQYF. The CDR3 DNA is TGCGCCAGCAGCCCACAAACGGGTCCTTACGAGCAGTACTTC. The rearrangement uses TRBV5-1 and TRBJ2-7; D is ambiguous. V was trimmed by 4 bases and J by 4 bases, leaving 15 bases between them. Germline V CDR1 and CDR2: SGHRS, YFSETQ. CDR3 length: 14 amino acids.

The chain joins TRBV10-3 to TRBJ1-1, with 7 bases aligning to TRBD1. Trimming at V came to 1 base and at J to 2 bases, leaving 13 bases not matched to a gene. CDR1 and CDR2 (germline): ENHRY, SYGVKD. The CDR3 is 18 residues long. The CDR3 spells CAISEYGTDITPNTEAFF. Here the CDR3 DNA reads TGTGCCATCAGTGAGTACGGGACAGACATTACTCCCAACACTGAAGCTTTCTTT.

The table lists this clonotype with a few counts. The genes are TRBV6-2 or TRBV6-3 and TRBJ1-1; the D gene is possibly TRBD1 (6 bases). Per the germline V gene, CDR1 is MNHEY and CDR2 is SVGEGT. V dropped 7 bases and J dropped 0 bases, with 12 bases sitting between them. The CDR3 loop spans 14 amino acids. This CDR3 is CASTQGNLNTEAFF. CDR3 sequence (DNA): TGTGCCAGCACCCAGGGGAATTTGAACACTGAAGCTTTCTTT.